One and the same sample provided the 28 T cell receptor beta chains below, sequenced in a study of blood T cells in healthy people across ages. A second PCR, run for about 7 to 11 cycles, used a sample-barcoded 5' primer plus a J-beta primer mix. Using its own MiXCR run on the 5' RACE reads, TCRdb lists one record per CDR3 protein. The repertoire consists of approximately 690,000 distinct CDR3 sequences, with under 65% occurring once and the leading ten covering around 37%. The sequencing sample was made of blood. The receptors originated from a man aged 60 to 69 in good health.

The rearrangement joins TRBV3-1 to TRBJ1-2; D not certain. The CDR3 is 12 residues long. Trimming removed 1 base from V and 8 bases from J, with 8 bases in between. In germline, CDR1 is LGHDT, CDR2 YNNKEL (reference sequence). In DNA form, the CDR3 reads TGTGCCAGCAGCCAAGTTTCTGGAGGCTACACCTTC. The encoded protein is CASSQVSGGYTF.

V usage is TRBV7-9 and J usage is TRBJ2-3, with 7 bases lining up with TRBD1. Germline CDR1 SEHNR, CDR2 FQNEAQ (reference sequence). The CDR3 loop spans 16 amino acids. J lost 0 bases, V lost 6 bases, and 9 bases had no gene match. The CDR3 protein is CASRGRTGPSTDTQYF. CDR3 in DNA: TGTGCCAGCAGGGGCCGGACAGGACCTAGCACAGATACGCAGTATTTT.

There are a few counts of this clonotype. The genes are TRBV5-1 and TRBJ2-7; 7 bases fit TRBD1. The junction had 12 bases not matched to a gene; V was cut back by 9 bases and J by 3 bases. The CDR3 has 14 residues. Germline loops: CDR1 SGHRS, CDR2 YFSETQ. The CDR3 bases are TGCGCCACGACCTTCAGGGGGTGGTTCTACGAGCAGTACTTC. Amino acids: CATTFRGWFYEQYF.

The chain employs TRBV12-3 or TRBV12-4 and TRBJ1-1; 8 nucleotides match TRBD1. This CDR3 is built from 15 residues. With 5 bases clipped from V and 0 bases from J, the junction kept 5 bases outside the gene matches. CDR3 DNA: TGTGCCAGCAGTCCATGGACAGGGATGAACACTGAAGCTTTCTTT. This codes for CASSPWTGMNTEAFF.

This chain links TRBV6-1 with TRBJ2-2, with TRBD2 as a possible D gene (6 bases). This CDR3 spans 15 amino acids. V was pared by 6 bases and J by 0 bases, with 11 bases between. CDR1 is MNHNS and CDR2 is SASEGT in the germline V gene. The CDR3 sequence: CASRWAGTNTGELFF. CDR3 nucleotide sequence: TGTGCCAGCAGATGGGCGGGGACGAACACCGGGGAGCTGTTTTTT.

This chain connects TRBV7-6 to TRBJ2-7, with TRBD1 matching over 7 bases. The CDR3 covers 15 residues. V shed 5 bases and J 6 bases; nucleotides not matched to a gene: 13. Looked up from germline, CDR1 is SGHVS and CDR2 is FNYEAQ. The CDR3 DNA is TGTGCCAGCAGCCCGGGGACAGCTCGGTCGTCCGAGCAGTACTTC. This gives the protein CASSPGTARSSEQYF. Drawing the rest from reference TRBV7-6 and TRBJ2-7, the complete variable domain is GAGVSQSPRYKVTKRGQDVALRCDPISGHVSLYWYRQALGQGPEFLTYFNYEAQQDKSGLPNDRFSAERPEGSISTLTIQRTEQRDSAMYRCASSPGTARSSEQYFGPGTRLTVT.

This clonotype showed up just a few times. J is TRBJ1-1 and V is TRBV6-1; D ambiguous. This CDR3 comprises 14 residues. The germline V gene encodes CDR1 MNHNS and CDR2 SASEGT. V was clipped by 1 base and J by 1 base, with 7 bases between them. This chain's CDR3 is CASSEVSGNTEAFF. CDR3 coding DNA: TGTGCCAGCAGTGAAGTATCTGGGAACACTGAAGCTTTCTTT.

This sequence joins TRBV20-1 and TRBJ2-5, with D perhaps TRBD1 or TRBD2 (5 bases each). The length of the CDR3 is 14 residues. Deletions cut 0 bases from V and 1 base from J, with 9 bases between. From germline, CDR1 is DFQATT and CDR2 SNEGSKA (reference sequence). CDR3 amino acids: CSARDEGTQETQYF. The DNA for the CDR3 is TGCAGTGCTAGAGATGAGGGGACCCAAGAGACCCAGTACTTC.

The chain is built from TRBV5-1 and TRBJ2-4, with 10 bases identical to TRBD2. The J call may be incorrect, as the DNA end agrees better with TRBJ2-7. The CDR3 is 14 amino acids. Germline assignment: CDR1 SGHRS and CDR2 YFSETQ. The CDR3, as DNA: TGCGCCAGCAGCTTGTCTAGCGGGAGCTACGAGCAGTACTTC. Protein sequence: CASSLSSGSYEQYF.

The J gene is TRBJ2-5, the V gene TRBV12-5, with TRBD2 identical over 13 bases. The J call may be faulty, since TRBJ2-7 better matches the DNA end. The length of the CDR3 is 15 residues. Germline CDR1 and CDR2: LGHNT and FRNRAP. CDR3 bases: TGTGCTAGTGGCCAGGGACTAGCGGGGACTTACGAGCAGTACTTC. It translates to CASGQGLAGTYEQYF.

This clonotype was detected only a few times. This chain joins TRBV15 and TRBJ1-5; D may be TRBD1 (5 bases). Germline V gives CDR1 LNHNV, CDR2 YYDKDF (reference sequence). The CDR3 is 15 residues long. The V end lost 1 base, the J end lost 3 bases, and 10 bases lay between the germline ends. CDR3 in amino acids: CATSRGGRANQPQHF. CDR3 in DNA: TGTGCCACCAGCAGAGGTGGCAGGGCCAATCAGCCCCAGCATTTT. Complete variable domain (other parts from reference TRBV15 and TRBJ1-5): DAMVIQNPRYQVTQFGKPVTLSCSQTLNHNVMYWYQQKSSQAPKLLFHYYDKDFNNEADTPDNFQSRRPNTSFCFLDIRSPGLGDTAMYLCATSRGGRANQPQHFGDGTRLSIL.

The gene calls are TRBV27 and TRBJ1-6; D gene uncertain. This CDR3 has 13 residues. CDR1 is MNHEY, CDR2 SMNVEV, per germline (reference sequence). V was trimmed by 0 bases and J by 10 bases, leaving 7 bases between them. CDR3 DNA sequence: TGTGCCAGCAGTTTATCGCTGGGGTCACCCCTCCACTTT. Amino acids: CASSLSLGSPLHF.

Note on this clonotype: A much larger clone lies a single base off, so this may be a read error. V gene TRBV3-1 combines with J gene TRBJ2-5; D is unresolved. Trimming shortened V by 0 bases and J by 7 bases, and 12 bases separated the two germline ends. Germline values: CDR1 LGHDT, CDR2 YNNKEL (reference sequence). The CDR3 is 14 residues long. The CDR3 bases are TGTGCCAGCAGCCAAGAGACTCCCCCCGGGACCCAGTACTTC. Amino acid sequence: CASSQETPPGTQYF.

This chain joins TRBV5-1 and TRBJ1-6; the D is unclear. Looked up from germline, CDR1 is SGHRS and CDR2 is YFSETQ. V gave up 1 base and J gave up 5 bases, with 10 bases separating them. There are 15 residues in the CDR3. CDR3 nucleotides: TGCGCCAGCAGCTTGATGCAGGCCGATAATTCACCCCTCCACTTT. It is translated as CASSLMQADNSPLHF.

This clonotype occurred a few times. The chain joins TRBV4-1 to TRBJ2-7, with 11 bases lining up with TRBD2. The CDR3 has 17 amino acids. The V and J ends lost 0 bases and 3 bases, in that order; junction bases with no gene match: 7. Germline-derived CDR1 and CDR2 are MGHRA and YSYEKL. The CDR3 spells CASSQDLRTSGFYEQYF. CDR3 nucleotides: TGCGCCAGCAGCCAAGACCTTAGGACTAGCGGGTTCTACGAGCAGTACTTC.

Note on this clonotype: One end of the junction is discordant with germline, which a read error may explain. The J gene is TRBJ2-3, the V gene TRBV6-1; D possibly corresponds to TRBD2 (7 bases). This CDR3 contains 14 residues. The germline CDR1 and CDR2 sequences are MNHNS and SASEGT. The CDR3, as DNA: TGTGCCAGCAGAGGAGGAGGGGGGGGAGAGACCCAGTATTTC. This sequence encodes CASRGGGGGETQYF.

The chain uses TRBV27 and TRBJ1-2; D is unresolved. CDR1 MNHEY and CDR2 SMNVEV come from the germline V gene (reference sequence). This CDR3 spans 15 amino acids. Trimming left V 3 bases short and J 6 bases short, with 17 bases between. DNA of the CDR3: TGTGCCAGCAGTTTTTTCGTAGGACGGAAGGATGGCTACACCTTC. Translating gives CASSFFVGRKDGYTF.

Note on this clonotype: This may arise from a read error, as a much more abundant clone is one base away. The rearrangement uses TRBV12-3 or TRBV12-4 and TRBJ2-1; D is unresolved. The CDR3 consists of 13 residues. This chain's CDR3 is CASSPLVWGEQLF. The DNA for the CDR3 is TGTGCCAGCAGCCCTCTGGTCTGGGGTGAGCAGCTCTTC.

The rearrangement joins TRBV6-1 to TRBJ2-7, with D possibly matching TRBD2 (6 bases). The J call may be mistaken, given a closer DNA end match to TRBJ2-5. The CDR3 contains 15 residues. Germline CDR1 and CDR2: MNHNS and SASEGT. The CDR3 bases are TGTGCCAGCAGTGAATTGTGGACTATTCGAGAGACCCAGTACTTC. This codes for CASSELWTIRETQYF.

The chain carries TRBV7-9 and TRBJ2-5; perhaps TRBD1 as D (6 bases). V was clipped by 3 bases and J by 5 bases, with 13 bases between them. Germline values: CDR1 SEHNR, CDR2 FQNEAQ (reference sequence). The CDR3 consists of 14 residues. Here the CDR3 DNA reads TGTGCCAGCAGCTTCTCAGGGGTTTCGGAGACCCAGTACTTC. Translating it yields CASSFSGVSETQYF.

The DNA for the CDR3 is TGTGCCAGCAGCCAAGAGGAGCATCCTGTGCCCAATGAGCAGTTCTTC. It encodes CASSQEEHPVPNEQFF. The chain has TRBV3-1 and TRBJ2-1; D gene uncertain. Between the trimmed V and J ends, which lost 0 bases and 6 bases, there was a span of 15 bases. This CDR3 comprises 16 residues. Germline V gene data show CDR1 as LGHDT and CDR2 as YNNKEL (reference sequence).

This clonotype was seen only once. This chain uses TRBV3-1 with TRBJ2-3, with D perhaps TRBD1 or TRBD2 (5 bases each). CDR1 LGHDT and CDR2 YNNKEL come from the germline V gene (reference sequence). CDR3 length: 16 residues. The V gene lost 3 bases and the J gene lost 2 bases, with 15 bases spanning the gap. The CDR3 region is CASSQQGRRPTDTQYF. Here the CDR3 DNA reads TGTGCCAGCAGCCAGCAGGGACGGAGACCCACAGATACGCAGTATTTT.

The rearrangement joins TRBV6-5 to TRBJ2-7; D is ambiguous. Gene TRBJ2-5 matches the end of the DNA better, so the J call may be wrong. Germline values: CDR1 MNHEY, CDR2 SVGAGI. The CDR3 consists of 14 residues. The CDR3 region is CASSYSVTGETQYF. The CDR3 DNA reads as TGTGCCAGCAGTTACTCGGTGACGGGAGAGACCCAGTACTTC.

The chain links TRBV7-2 to TRBJ2-5; 9 bases are a match to TRBD1. J was trimmed by 4 bases and V by 4 bases; bases with no gene match: 7. CDR3 length: 15 amino acids. Germline values: CDR1 SGHTA, CDR2 FQGNSA. The CDR3 nucleotides are TGTGCCAGCAGCTGGGACAGGGAGGCCGGAGAGACCCAGTACTTC. Amino acids: CASSWDREAGETQYF. Full variable domain (missing parts from reference TRBV7-2 and TRBJ2-5): GAGVSQSPSNKVTEKGKDVELRCDPISGHTALYWYRQSLGQGLEFLIYFQGNSAPDKSGLPSDRFSAERTGGSVSTLTIQRTQQEDSAVYLCASSWDREAGETQYFGPGTRLLVL.

CDR3 nucleotide sequence: TGTGCCAGCAGCGTAGCAGGGGGGAATGAGCAGTTCTTC. This encodes CASSVAGGNEQFF. J is TRBJ2-1 and V is TRBV9; TRBD1 might be the D (7 bases). The ends were cut back, 0 bases at V and 7 bases at J, with 8 bases in the middle. CDR1 and CDR2 from the germline V gene are SGDLS and YYNGEE. This CDR3 comprises 13 residues.

For the CDR3, the DNA is TGTGCCAGCAGTTACTCGGCAGGGATCGCCTACGAGCAGTACTTC. Its protein product is CASSYSAGIAYEQYF. This chain connects TRBV6-5 to TRBJ2-7; a possible D gene is TRBD1 (5 bases). The germline V gene has CDR1 MNHEY and CDR2 SVGAGI. Between the trimmed V and J ends, which lost 0 bases and 2 bases, there was a span of 11 bases. This CDR3 comprises 15 residues.

The chain links TRBV5-1 to TRBJ2-7, with D possibly matching TRBD1 (6 bases). This CDR3 contains 16 residues. Germline V gives CDR1 SGHRS, CDR2 YFSETQ. V lost 3 bases and J 3 bases, leaving 19 bases between the germline ends. CDR3 loop: CASSWTQGPQLYEQYF. CDR3 DNA: TGCGCCAGCAGCTGGACACAGGGCCCCCAACTCTACGAGCAGTACTTC. Based on the CDR3 plus reference TRBV5-1 and TRBJ2-7, the full variable domain is KAGVTQTPRYLIKTRGQQVTLSCSPISGHRSVSWYQQTPGQGLQFLFEYFSETQRNKGNFPGRFSGRQFSNSRSEMNVSTLELGDSALYLCASSWTQGPQLYEQYFGPGTRLTVT.

This clonotype was seen a single time. The gene calls are TRBV3-1 and TRBJ2-1, with a weak D call TRBD1 (6 bases). The CDR3 has 15 residues. Germline assignment: CDR1 LGHDT and CDR2 YNNKEL (reference sequence). V lost 3 bases and J 5 bases, leaving 14 bases between the germline ends. This CDR3 is CASSQGAEPNNEQFF. The CDR3 coding sequence is TGTGCCAGCAGCCAGGGGGCCGAACCAAACAATGAGCAGTTCTTC.